A single sample gave rise to the 30 T cell receptor beta chains below, sequenced in a study of neurological immune-mediated disorders. Time point indicated: longitudinal time-point 1 (baseline). From the 5' RACE reads, TCRdb called clonotypes with MiXCR, one entry per CDR3 protein. The repertoire holds some 77,000 distinct CDR3 sequences, with around 15% as singletons. The sequenced sample consisted of PBMCs. The source is a female donor with HTLV-1-associated myelopathy (HAM/TSP).

The sample holds many counts of this clonotype. The chain employs TRBV6-6 and TRBJ2-7; TRBD2 matches at 13 bases. Germline trimming cut 8 bases from V and 3 bases from J; bases unmatched to any gene: 7. The length of the CDR3 is 15 residues. Germline loops: CDR1 MNHNY, CDR2 SVGAGI (reference sequence). DNA for the CDR3: TGTGCCAGCCGGACTAGCGGGAGATCACTCTACGAGCAGTACTTC. It specifies CASRTSGRSLYEQYF.

This clonotype appeared many times. This chain's CDR3 is CASSLDGGSPLHF. For the CDR3, the DNA is TGCGCCAGCAGCTTGGATGGGGGATCACCCCTCCACTTT. This chain uses TRBV5-1 with TRBJ1-6, with TRBD1 as a possible D gene (5 bases). The germline gives CDR1 SGHRS, CDR2 YFSETQ. The CDR3 consists of 13 residues. V lost 0 bases to trimming and J lost 10 bases, with 8 bases between them.

This clonotype was seen ten or more times. The chain recombines TRBV5-1 with TRBJ2-1; the match to TRBD2 covers 10 bases. Per germline, CDR1 SGHRS and CDR2 YFSETQ. After removal of 3 bases from V and 5 bases from J, the junction contained 11 bases not matched to a gene. The CDR3 covers 17 residues. The CDR3 is CASSSNAGTSVNNEQFF. The CDR3, as DNA: TGCGCCAGCAGCTCGAACGCCGGGACTAGCGTCAACAATGAGCAGTTCTTC.

This clonotype occurred many times. The V and J genes are TRBV7-2 and TRBJ2-5; 7 bases match TRBD2. V was pared by 10 bases and J by 5 bases, with 7 bases of the junction left unmatched. CDR1 is SGHTA and CDR2 is FQGNSA in the germline V gene. CDR3 size: 12 residues. For the CDR3, the DNA is TGTGCCACCACTGGGGGGGAGGAGACCCAGTACTTC. It yields the protein CATTGGEETQYF.

This clonotype was counted at least ten times. The chain joins TRBV20-1 to TRBJ1-2; D unclear. Per germline, CDR1 DFQATT and CDR2 SNEGSKA (reference sequence). V shed 6 bases and J shed 6 bases, with 17 bases lying between them. The CDR3 runs to 13 residues. Here the CDR3 DNA reads TGCAGTGCCAAATTTTGGGGTCGAAATGGCTACACCTTC. Translation: CSAKFWGRNGYTF.

The chain couples TRBV5-1 to TRBJ2-7; weak D call: TRBD1 (5 bases). V was trimmed by 1 base and J by 3 bases, leaving 11 bases between them. Germline CDR1 SGHRS, CDR2 YFSETQ. The length of the CDR3 is 14 residues. The CDR3 sequence: CASSLRSGNYEQYF. The CDR3 coding sequence is TGCGCCAGCAGCTTGCGGTCAGGGAACTACGAGCAGTACTTC.

This clonotype appeared many times. The chain links TRBV9 to TRBJ2-7, with 8 bases lining up with TRBD1. J lost 3 bases, V lost 2 bases, and 4 bases had no gene match. Germline loops: CDR1 SGDLS, CDR2 YYNGEE. The CDR3 runs 14 residues. This chain's CDR3 is CASSVGQGNYEQYF. CDR3 bases: TGTGCCAGCAGCGTTGGACAGGGAAACTACGAGCAGTACTTC.

In this sample, this clonotype turned up many times. The chain links TRBV5-1 to TRBJ2-6; D remains unclear. The length of the CDR3 is 13 residues. The V and J ends lost 7 bases and 4 bases respectively, with 9 bases between them. CDR1 is SGHRS and CDR2 is YFSETQ in the germline V gene. This chain's CDR3 is CASGSGGANVLTF. CDR3 nucleotides: TGCGCCAGCGGCTCCGGGGGGGCCAACGTCCTGACTTTC.

This clonotype was counted ten times or more. The rearrangement links TRBV28 to TRBJ2-6, with TRBD1 as a possible D gene (6 bases). Trimming took 3 bases from V and 0 from J, leaving 9 bases between them. CDR1 is MDHEN, CDR2 SYDVKM, per germline. CDR3 length equals 16 residues. Here the CDR3 DNA reads TGTGCCAGCAGTTTGCAGGGGAACTCTGGGGCCAACGTCCTGACTTTC. Residues: CASSLQGNSGANVLTF.

This clonotype was observed a handful of times. This rearrangement joins TRBV2 to TRBJ1-1, with 7 bases lining up with TRBD1. The V segment lost 4 bases and the J segment 4 bases; nucleotides outside the gene matches: 9. CDR1 is SNHLY and CDR2 is FYNNEI in the germline V gene. This CDR3 spans 15 amino acids. CDR3 loop: CASSGEGALGTEAFF. CDR3 sequence (DNA): TGTGCCAGCAGTGGGGAGGGGGCACTGGGCACTGAAGCTTTCTTT.

There are many counts of this clonotype. The rearrangement joins TRBV5-1 to TRBJ1-1; D is uncertain. V was cut by 5 bases and J by 1 base, with 12 bases left in between. In germline, CDR1 is SGHRS, CDR2 YFSETQ. The CDR3 consists of 14 residues. CDR3 nucleotides: TGCGCCAGCAGTTCGGACCATGGGAACACTGAAGCTTTCTTT. It specifies CASSSDHGNTEAFF.

This clonotype has at least ten counts. This chain joins TRBV20-1 and TRBJ2-1, with TRBD1 matching over 9 bases. CDR3 length: 13 residues. Germline V gene sequence: CDR1 DFQATT, CDR2 SNEGSKA (reference sequence). J gave up 9 bases and V 6 bases, and 9 bases lay outside the gene matches. CDR3 sequence: CSAETGGSFEQFF. In DNA form, the CDR3 reads TGCAGTGCAGAGACAGGGGGTTCTTTTGAGCAGTTCTTC.

This chain links TRBV5-1 with TRBJ1-3, with D perhaps matching TRBD1 (6 bases). The CDR3 is 18 amino acids. Deletions cut 3 bases from V and 8 bases from J, with 27 bases between. From germline, CDR1 is SGHRS and CDR2 YFSETQ. DNA of the CDR3: TGCGCCAGCAGCTCGTACCGAGGGGGGAATCTAGGAATGGACACCATATATTTT. This translates into CASSSYRGGNLGMDTIYF.

This clonotype showed up just a few times. The gene calls are TRBV25-1 and TRBJ2-5, with TRBD1 matching 9 bases. With 6 bases clipped from V and 5 bases from J, the junction kept 10 bases outside the gene matches. Germline loops: CDR1 MGHDK, CDR2 SYGVNS. This CDR3 is built from 15 residues. CDR3 protein: CASSDYRGPGETQYF. CDR3 nucleotides: TGTGCCAGCAGCGACTACAGGGGGCCCGGGGAGACCCAGTACTTC.

This clonotype was seen many times. CDR3 region: CASGYRGNSPLHF. As DNA, the CDR3 is TGTGCCAGCGGCTACAGGGGGAATTCACCCCTCCACTTT. The V call is TRBV2, the J call TRBJ1-6; TRBD1 matches 8 bases. The CDR3 length is 13 residues. The germline V gene encodes CDR1 SNHLY and CDR2 FYNNEI. V lost 8 bases, J lost 7 bases, and 4 bases stayed unmatched. Filled out from reference TRBV2 and TRBJ1-6, the complete variable domain reads EPEVTQTPSHQVTQMGQEVILRCVPISNHLYFYWYRQILGQKVEFLVSFYNNEISEKSEIFDDQFSVERPDGSNFTLKIRSTKLEDSAMYFCASGYRGNSPLHFGNGTRLTVT.

Comment on this clonotype: One end of the junction fails to match germline, which may point to a read error. The chain carries TRBV10-2 and TRBJ2-3, with D unresolved. The CDR3 runs to 10 residues. Germline CDR1 is WSHSY and CDR2 is SAAADI. CDR3 DNA: TGCGCCACCGCCACAAATACGCAGTATTTT. It translates to CATATNTQYF.

This clonotype was found a few times. The J gene is TRBJ1-5, the V gene TRBV6-1, with no clear D. The length of the CDR3 is 14 residues. Looked up from germline, CDR1 is MNHNS and CDR2 is SASEGT. Trimming stripped 3 bases from V and 7 bases from J, with 13 bases between. CDR3 nucleotide sequence: TGTGCCAGCAGTGAGTGGGGAAATGGACAGCCCCAGCATTTT. Its protein is CASSEWGNGQPQHF.

This clonotype was seen a few times. The V call is TRBV3-1, the J call TRBJ2-3; 8 bases are a match to TRBD2. This CDR3 contains 17 residues. J lost 4 bases, V lost 1 base, and 10 bases had no gene match. Germline V gene data show CDR1 as LGHDT and CDR2 as YNNKEL (reference sequence). The CDR3 protein is CASSQGFTGGLADTQYF. The CDR3 DNA follows: TGTGCCAGCAGCCAAGGTTTTACGGGGGGGCTCGCAGATACGCAGTATTTT.

This clonotype has a count of ten or more. In nucleotides, the CDR3 is TGCGCCAGCAGCGGCGGACAGCTGAATACGCAGTATTTT. Encoded protein: CASSGGQLNTQYF. The rearrangement links TRBV5-1 to TRBJ2-3; TRBD1 might be the D (6 bases). CDR3 length: 13 residues. In germline, CDR1 is SGHRS, CDR2 YFSETQ. With 4 bases removed from V and 7 bases from J, the gap between germline ends came to 13 bases.

Many counts were recorded for this clonotype. The chain uses TRBV20-1 and TRBJ2-6; a weak D match, TRBD1 (5 bases). CDR1 and CDR2 (germline): DFQATT, SNEGSKA (reference sequence). The ends were cut back, 1 base at V and 5 bases at J, with 15 bases in the middle. This CDR3 comprises 16 residues. DNA for the CDR3: TGCAGTGCTAGAGGGGTTGGGGCACAATGGGCCAACGTCCTGACTTTC. Translating gives CSARGVGAQWANVLTF.

In this sample, this clonotype turned up many times. The chain combines TRBV20-1 with TRBJ2-7, with TRBD1 identical over 9 bases. CDR3 size: 13 residues. In germline, CDR1 is DFQATT, CDR2 SNEGSKA (reference sequence). The junction had 3 bases not matched to a gene; V was cut back by 5 bases and J by 1 base. This CDR3 reads CSAETGGSYEQYF. The DNA of the CDR3 is TGCAGTGCTGAGACAGGGGGATCCTACGAGCAGTACTTC.

This clonotype showed up just a few times. The chain carries TRBV7-8 and TRBJ1-5; D gene uncertain. The CDR3 spans 16 residues. Per the germline V gene, CDR1 is SGHVS and CDR2 is FQNEAQ. Trimming removed 1 base from V and 0 bases from J, with 10 bases in between. The CDR3 DNA reads TGTGCCAGCAGCTTAGTCCCCACTTATAGCAATCAGCCCCAGCATTTT. This sequence encodes CASSLVPTYSNQPQHF. Full variable domain (rest looked up from reference TRBV7-8 and TRBJ1-5): GAGVSQSPRYKVAKRGQDVALRCDPISGHVSLFWYQQALGQGPEFLTYFQNEAQLDKSGLPSDRFFAERPEGSVSTLKIQRTQQEDSAVYLCASSLVPTYSNQPQHFGDGTRLSIL.

This clonotype was recorded many times. The chain joins TRBV29-1 to TRBJ1-1, with D tentatively TRBD1 (5 bases). The V and J ends lost 2 bases and 7 bases respectively, with 5 bases between them. The CDR3 sequence is 10 residues long. Germline assignment: CDR1 SQVTM and CDR2 ANQGSEA. The CDR3 DNA sequence: TGCAGCGTTGAAAGGGGTGAAGCTTTCTTT. Its translation is CSVERGEAFF. The variable domain in full, completed from reference TRBV29-1 and TRBJ1-1, reads SAVISQKPSRDICQRGTSLTIQCQVDSQVTMMFWYRQQPGQSLTLIATANQGSEATYESGFVIDKFPISRPNLTFSTLTVSNMSPEDSSIYLCSVERGEAFFGQGTRLTVV.

This clonotype was seen many times. This sequence joins TRBV15 and TRBJ1-6; 7 nucleotides agree with TRBD1. CDR1 is LNHNV and CDR2 is YYDKDF in the germline V gene (reference sequence). With V trimmed by 2 bases and J by 8 bases, 6 bases remained unmatched. The CDR3 runs 15 residues. CDR3 coding DNA: TGTGCCACCAGCAGAAAGGGACAGCGGGATTCACCCCTCCACTTT. As protein: CATSRKGQRDSPLHF. Combining the CDR3 with reference TRBV15 and TRBJ1-6 gives the whole variable domain DAMVIQNPRYQVTQFGKPVTLSCSQTLNHNVMYWYQQKSSQAPKLLFHYYDKDFNNEADTPDNFQSRRPNTSFCFLDIRSPGLGDTAMYLCATSRKGQRDSPLHFGNGTRLTVT.

The chain carries TRBV25-1 and TRBJ2-7; D gene unclear. This CDR3 is 12 amino acids long. With 1 base removed from V and 5 bases from J, the gap between germline ends came to 6 bases. From germline, CDR1 is MGHDK and CDR2 SYGVNS. CDR3 protein: CASSESRNEQYF. CDR3 sequence (DNA): TGTGCCAGCAGTGAATCTCGAAACGAGCAGTACTTC.

This clonotype was observed a handful of times. The rearrangement links TRBV30 to TRBJ2-7, with D possibly matching TRBD1 (9 bases). Trimming removed 3 bases from V and 1 base from J, with 22 bases in between. CDR1 GTSNPN and CDR2 SVGIG come from the germline V gene (reference sequence). The CDR3 runs 17 residues. This chain's CDR3 is CAWRQGARLAGSYEQYF. DNA for the CDR3: TGTGCCTGGAGACAGGGGGCAAGGCTAGCGGGTTCCTACGAGCAGTACTTC. Variable domain in full (rest from reference TRBV30 and TRBJ2-7): SQTIHQWPATLVQPVGSPLSLECTVEGTSNPNLYWYRQAAGRGLQLLFYSVGIGQISSEVPQNLSASRPQDRQFILSSKKLLLSDSGFYLCAWRQGARLAGSYEQYFGPGTRLTVT.

This clonotype has ten or more counts. The chain joins TRBV5-1 to TRBJ2-2; 7 bases are a match to TRBD1. Trimming cost V 4 bases and J 2 bases; bases outside gene matches: 5. The CDR3 length is 15 residues. CDR1 is SGHRS and CDR2 is YFSETQ in the germline V gene. CDR3 sequence reads: CASSLRTGNTGELFF. CDR3 bases: TGCGCCAGCAGCCTGCGGACAGGAAACACCGGGGAGCTGTTTTTT.

The V call is TRBV7-2, the J call TRBJ1-1, with D possibly matching TRBD1 (6 bases). Looked up from germline, CDR1 is SGHTA and CDR2 is FQGNSA. V lost 7 bases to trimming and J lost 1 base, with 10 bases between them. This CDR3 has 13 residues. The CDR3 reads CASNRDKNTEAFF. The CDR3 DNA reads TGTGCCAGCAACCGGGACAAGAACACTGAAGCTTTCTTT.

The sample holds many counts of this clonotype. V and J are TRBV5-1 and TRBJ1-2; tentatively, D is TRBD1 (5 bases). Germline V gives CDR1 SGHRS, CDR2 YFSETQ. V shed 9 bases and J shed 8 bases, with 17 bases lying between them. CDR3 length: 12 residues. The CDR3 is CATPGGFGGYTF. The CDR3 nucleotides read TGCGCCACCCCCGGGGGTTTTGGCGGCTACACCTTC.

This clonotype was counted many times. The chain carries TRBV5-1 and TRBJ2-2; D is possibly TRBD1 (6 bases). This CDR3 comprises 13 residues. Germline V gives CDR1 SGHRS, CDR2 YFSETQ. Trimming removed 2 bases at V and 6 bases at J, with 8 bases between. Here the CDR3 DNA reads TGCGCCAGCAGCTTACAGGGAGCCGGGGAGCTGTTTTTT. Its translation is CASSLQGAGELFF. Variable domain in full (rest from reference TRBV5-1 and TRBJ2-2): KAGVTQTPRYLIKTRGQQVTLSCSPISGHRSVSWYQQTPGQGLQFLFEYFSETQRNKGNFPGRFSGRQFSNSRSEMNVSTLELGDSALYLCASSLQGAGELFFGEGSRLTVL.